The source of this T cell receptor beta chain is a study of monozygotic twins with cystic fibrosis. Findings and caveats of the study: Monozygotic CF twins shared more identical nucleotide clonotypes than unrelated patients.

Sequencing used immunoSEQ multiplex PCR; TCRdb keeps in-frame clones, though not all of them. The sample includes tens of thousands of clones, about 82% of them seen just once. CDR1 WSHSY and CDR2 SAAADI come from the germline V gene. CDR3 length equals 12 residues. V was pared by 8 bases and J by 6 bases, with 10 bases between. As to this clone: What it recognizes is unknown.

The chain joins TRBV10-2 to TRBJ2-2; D call uncertain. Sequences were obtained from blood. The clonotype comes from a girl aged 2-15 years with cystic fibrosis. Here the CDR3 reads CASSRPSGELFF. Written as DNA, the CDR3 is TGCGCCAGCTCAAGGCCGTCCGGGGAGCTGTTTTTT.